One sample yielded the 11 T cell receptor beta chains listed below, sequenced in a study of vaccination effects on CD4 cells after COVID-19. Their antigens remain unidentified. Following an approximately eleven-day culture, CD4+ T cells were purified. The person acquired a PCR-confirmed SARS-CoV-2 infection between March and December 2020. Two-dose vaccination with either BNT162b2 or mRNA-1273 was given to the participants. The assay was immunoSEQ multiplex PCR, and TCRdb's table has in-frame clones only and misses some. This table holds some 50,000 clones, about 74% found once. Sequencing used CD4+ T cells from PBMCs cultured without peptide, obtained after COVID-19 vaccination. The receptor set was obtained from a human donor who had a prior SARS-CoV-2 infection.

The rearrangement joins TRBV4-2 to TRBJ1-2; weak D call: TRBD1 (5 bases). The CDR3 runs to 14 residues. Germline V gene data show CDR1 as LGHNA and CDR2 as YNFKEQ. V was trimmed by 2 bases and J by 6 bases, leaving 13 bases between them. The CDR3 DNA reads as TGTGCCAGCAGCCAACCCGGAGGGGACGATGGCTACACCTTC. This gives the protein CASSQPGGDDGYTF.

The chain carries TRBV7-6 and TRBJ2-1, with 9 bases lining up with TRBD2. The germline V gene has CDR1 SGHVS and CDR2 FNYEAQ. V shed 1 base, J shed 3 bases, and the junction held 4 bases outside the gene matches. The CDR3 contains 16 residues. CDR3 nucleotide sequence: TGTGCCAGCAGCTTAGAGGGGCGGGGGGGCTACAATGAGCAGTTCTTC. This gives the protein CASSLEGRGGYNEQFF.

The chain joins TRBV7-2 to TRBJ2-3; tentative D call: TRBD2 (6 bases). This CDR3 is built from 14 residues. CDR1 and CDR2 from the germline V gene are SGHTA and FQGNSA. V was shortened by 1 base and J by 8 bases, with 13 bases between the two germline ends. In DNA, the CDR3 is TGTGCCAGCAGCTTAGAGGGCGGGGCCCCTACGCAGTATTTT. This translates into CASSLEGGAPTQYF.

This chain joins TRBV27 and TRBJ1-6; D call uncertain. The CDR3 length is 17 residues. Looked up from germline, CDR1 is MNHEY and CDR2 is SMNVEV (reference sequence). V was trimmed by 0 bases and J by 4 bases, leaving 13 bases between them. CDR3 DNA: TGTGCCAGCAGTTTATCGTACGCCTCACTATATAATTCACCCCTCCACTTT. Its translation is CASSLSYASLYNSPLHF.

This clone was detected only a few times. The chain uses TRBV19 and TRBJ1-1; no reliable D call. V was trimmed by 5 bases and J by 0 bases, leaving 10 bases between them. This CDR3 comprises 14 residues. Germline values: CDR1 LNHDA, CDR2 SQIVND (reference sequence). The CDR3 region has the DNA TGTGCCAGTAGTGCCTACACAGTGAACACTGAAGCTTTCTTT. The encoded protein is CASSAYTVNTEAFF.

The V call is TRBV10-1, the J call TRBJ2-3; 8 bases line up with TRBD1. The V gene end was trimmed by 9 bases and the J gene end by 2 bases; junction bases not matched to a gene: 10. The CDR3 has 15 amino acids. Germline lookup yields CDR1 WNHNN and CDR2 SYGVQD (reference sequence). The chain's CDR3 is CARGPGTGTTDTQYF. DNA for the CDR3: TGCGCCAGGGGCCCGGGGACAGGCACCACAGATACGCAGTATTTT.

This chain uses TRBV5-5 with TRBJ1-2; 7 bases align to TRBD1. The V gene's germline CDR1 is SGHKS and CDR2 YYEKEE (reference sequence). Trimming at V came to 4 bases and at J to 8 bases, leaving 8 bases not matched to a gene. The CDR3 runs to 13 residues. The CDR3 nucleotides are TGTGCCAGCAGCCGGGAGGCAGGGGGGGGCTACACCTTC. This translates into CASSREAGGGYTF.

The rearrangement joins TRBV4-2 to TRBJ1-2; D is undetermined. The CDR3 extends over 14 amino acids. CDR1 and CDR2 (germline): LGHNA, YNFKEQ. Trimming removed 0 bases from V and 3 bases from J, with 8 bases in between. CDR3 in DNA: TGTGCCAGCAGCCAAGAAATGGTGGACTATGGCTACACCTTC. Protein product: CASSQEMVDYGYTF.

The chain uses TRBV5-4 and TRBJ2-7; D might be TRBD2 (7 bases). Trimming left V 3 bases short and J 3 bases short, with 16 bases between. The germline V gene has CDR1 SGHNT and CDR2 YYREEE (reference sequence). The CDR3 covers 15 residues. The CDR3 reads CASSSPAGANYEQYF. The CDR3 nucleotides read TGTGCCAGCAGCTCCCCTGCGGGGGCTAACTACGAGCAGTACTTC. Together with reference TRBV5-4 and TRBJ2-7, the CDR3 gives the full variable domain: ETGVTQSPTHLIKTRGQQVTLRCSSQSGHNTVSWYQQALGQGPQFIFQYYREEENGRGNFPPRFSGLQFPNYSSELNVNALELDDSALYLCASSSPAGANYEQYFGPGTRLTVT.

This chain joins TRBV5-4 and TRBJ2-3; D is unclear. In germline, CDR1 is SGHNT, CDR2 YYREEE (reference sequence). Trimming left V 3 bases short and J 4 bases short, with 15 bases between. The CDR3 sequence is 15 residues long. CDR3 sequence (DNA): TGTGCCAGCAGCTCTGGGTATTCCGGCCCAGATACGCAGTATTTT. This sequence encodes CASSSGYSGPDTQYF.

For the CDR3, the DNA is TGTGCCAGCAGCAAACTGACCTTTGGGCGGGACAGGAATAACTATGGCTACACCTTC. It specifies CASSKLTFGRDRNNYGYTF. The chain couples TRBV21-1 to TRBJ1-2; TRBD1 reflects the table's D call only, with no check against the DNA. TRBV21-1 is reported as a pseudogene. The CDR3 has 19 amino acids.